This T cell receptor (beta chain) was recorded in a study of T cell repertoires in ileal Crohn's disease. At the level of the study: Patients had a median roughly 8-year disease duration, and roughly 38% were active smokers. All patients had surgery for stricturing (approximately 60%) or penetrating (around 40%) disease. General observations from the study: Every patient over 26.8% clonality showed endoscopic recurrence. Clonal expansions were more frequent in active smokers than non-smokers at surgery.

With 6 bases removed from V and 0 bases from J, the gap between germline ends came to 26 bases. The CDR3 spans 19 residues. Germline V gives CDR1 SNHLY, CDR2 FYNNEI. As concerns this clone: Its antigen is currently unknown.

Time point here: neoterminal ileum biopsy at postoperative endoscopy, about 6 months after surgery. TCRdb keeps only in-frame clones here, not all; method: immunoSEQ multiplex PCR. Of more than 15,000 clones listed, around 70% are singletons. The sequence derives from an adult with Crohn's disease. This rearrangement joins TRBV2 to TRBJ1-1; weak D call: TRBD1 (6 bases). The source material was ileal tissue. CDR3 DNA: TGTGCCAGCAGCGAAATAAGGAGGGGGGGCGTCGGAGTGAACACTGAAGCTTTCTTT. Translated, it gives CASSEIRRGGVGVNTEAFF.